A single sample gave rise to the 22 T cell receptor beta chains below, sequenced in a study of T-cell reconstitution after alpha-beta-depleted transplantation in children. Unique molecular identifiers were used to barcode this TCRbeta library. Using its own MiXCR run on the PCR reads, TCRdb lists one record per CDR3 protein. The table includes around 600,000 distinct CDR3 sequences, roughly 10% detected once. Source: PBMCs from the stem cell graft donor, taken from the stem cell graft. These receptor sequences come from a human donor who donated a stem cell graft to a child with acute myeloid leukemia.

The chain carries TRBV12-3 or TRBV12-4 and TRBJ1-1; no reliable D call. The CDR3 is 13 residues long. V was trimmed by 10 bases and J by 1 base, leaving 13 bases between them. The CDR3 sequence is CATRGTSNTEAFF. The CDR3 DNA reads as TGTGCCACCCGGGGAACCTCGAACACTGAAGCTTTCTTT.

The chain couples TRBV5-1 to TRBJ2-1; the match to TRBD1 covers 10 bases. The CDR3 extends over 16 amino acids. V shed 4 bases, J shed 5 bases, and the junction held 9 bases outside the gene matches. CDR1 is SGHRS, CDR2 YFSETQ, per germline. CDR3 nucleotides: TGCGCCAGCAGCAGGGGCGGACAGGGGGTCAACAATGAGCAGTTCTTC. As protein: CASSRGGQGVNNEQFF.

The chain joins TRBV7-2 to TRBJ1-2; maybe TRBD1 (6 bases). This CDR3 comprises 15 residues. The V gene lost 5 bases and the J gene lost 0 bases, with 13 bases spanning the gap. Germline V gives CDR1 SGHTA, CDR2 FQGNSA. CDR3 region: CASSHGQSPNYGYTF. Here the CDR3 DNA reads TGTGCCAGCAGCCACGGACAGAGCCCTAACTATGGCTACACCTTC.

The chain carries TRBV20-1 and TRBJ2-5; D is unresolved. The germline V and J ends were trimmed by 7 bases and 5 bases, with 11 bases remaining between them. The CDR3 runs to 11 residues. Per the germline V gene, CDR1 is DFQATT and CDR2 is SNEGSKA (reference sequence). CDR3 protein: CSVTPGETQYF. The CDR3 DNA follows: TGCAGTGTAACGCCTGGGGAGACCCAGTACTTC.

The chain combines TRBV7-9 with TRBJ2-3; D is possibly TRBD1 (6 bases). V dropped 6 bases and J dropped 3 bases, with 22 bases sitting between them. Germline CDR1 reads SEHNR; CDR2 reads FQNEAQ (reference sequence). The CDR3 length is 17 residues. This chain's CDR3 is CASSTAWGHKGTDTQYF. CDR3 in DNA: TGTGCCAGCAGTACAGCCTGGGGGCACAAGGGAACAGATACGCAGTATTTT.

This clonotype was counted between two and nine times. The gene calls are TRBV3-1 and TRBJ1-1; D remains ambiguous. The ends were cut back, 4 bases at V and 7 bases at J, with 13 bases in the middle. This CDR3 has 13 residues. Germline CDR1 reads LGHDT; CDR2 reads YNNKEL (reference sequence). The CDR3 here is CASSLEGVLEAFF. As DNA, the CDR3 is TGTGCCAGCAGCCTCGAAGGAGTCCTTGAAGCTTTCTTT. The full variable domain, completed using reference TRBV3-1 and TRBJ1-1, is DTAVSQTPKYLVTQMGNDKSIKCEQNLGHDTMYWYKQDSKKFLKIMFSYNNKELIINETVPNRFSPKSPDKAHLNLHINSLELGDSAVYFCASSLEGVLEAFFGQGTRLTVV.

The chain links TRBV7-2 to TRBJ1-5, with 7 bases that match TRBD1. V was pared by 5 bases and J by 4 bases, with 11 bases of the junction left unmatched. Germline CDR1 and CDR2: SGHTA and FQGNSA. The CDR3 totals 16 residues. The CDR3 sequence is CASSPGVQGGNQPQHF. The CDR3 DNA sequence: TGTGCCAGCAGCCCTGGGGTGCAGGGGGGGAATCAGCCCCAGCATTTT.

The V and J genes are TRBV2 and TRBJ2-7; 9 bases agree with TRBD2. The CDR3 has 14 amino acids. V was pared by 6 bases and J by 6 bases, with 9 bases of the junction left unmatched. The V gene's germline CDR1 is SNHLY and CDR2 FYNNEI. CDR3 DNA: TGTGCCAGCAGGGATGCGGGAGGGGCAGTCGAGCAGTACTTC. As protein: CASRDAGGAVEQYF.

The sample holds many counts of this clonotype. CDR3 bases: TGCAGCGTTGAGCTCAGCCGAGAAAAACTGTTTTTT. The encoded protein is CSVELSREKLFF. The chain joins TRBV29-1 to TRBJ1-4, with D unresolved. V gave up 3 bases and J gave up 8 bases, with 10 bases separating them. The CDR3 is made up of 12 amino acids. The V gene's germline CDR1 is SQVTM and CDR2 ANQGSEA.

Comment on this clonotype: A much larger clone is a single base away; this may be a read error. Because it lacks the conserved phenylalanine or tryptophan at the end, this CDR3 is likely a read error. This chain links TRBV5-6 with TRBJ2-7; D possibly matches TRBD1 or TRBD2 (6 bases each). The V gene lost 0 bases and the J gene lost 3 bases, with 13 bases spanning the gap. Germline CDR1 is SGHDT and CDR2 is YYEEEE. The CDR3 runs 15 residues. In DNA, the CDR3 is TGTGCCAGCAGCTTGGGGGGGGCGGGACACTACGAGCAGTACTAC. This codes for CASSLGGAGHYEQYY.

V and J are TRBV7-2 and TRBJ1-3, with 7 bases that match TRBD1. This CDR3 has 15 residues. Germline CDR1 and CDR2: SGHTA and FQGNSA. V lost 5 bases, J lost 0 bases, and 4 bases stayed unmatched. The CDR3 loop reads CASSPGQVSGNTIYF. For the CDR3, the DNA is TGTGCCAGCAGCCCAGGACAGGTCTCTGGAAACACCATATATTTT.

The sample holds a few counts of this clonotype. The rearrangement uses TRBV20-1 and TRBJ2-7; 7 positions match TRBD2. From germline, CDR1 is DFQATT and CDR2 SNEGSKA (reference sequence). V lost 8 bases to trimming and J lost 1 base; unmatched junction nucleotides: 5. This CDR3 is built from 12 residues. The CDR3 is CSLPSGSYEQYF. For the CDR3, the DNA is TGCAGTTTGCCTAGCGGTTCCTACGAGCAGTACTTC.

In its sample, this clonotype was seen many times. The rearrangement uses TRBV20-1 and TRBJ2-3, with 14 nucleotides matching TRBD2. The ends lost 0 bases at V and 7 bases at J; junction bases unmatched: 9. Looked up from germline, CDR1 is DFQATT and CDR2 is SNEGSKA (reference sequence). This CDR3 spans 17 amino acids. The CDR3 nucleotides read TGCAGTGCTAGAGATGGTGGGACTAGCGGGAGTACGAATACGCAGTATTTT. It yields the protein CSARDGGTSGSTNTQYF.

The chain recombines TRBV6-2 or TRBV6-3 with TRBJ2-4; TRBD1 might be the D (6 bases). V was clipped by 5 bases and J by 0 bases, with 20 bases between them. Germline V gene sequence: CDR1 MNHEY, CDR2 SVGEGT. This CDR3 spans 18 amino acids. For the CDR3, the DNA is TGTGCCAGCAGTCCCCATGGACAGACACGCTTAGCCAAAAACATTCAGTACTTC. Encoded protein: CASSPHGQTRLAKNIQYF.

This clonotype showed up many times. The chain has TRBV15 and TRBJ2-1; 8 nucleotides line up with TRBD2. Trimming at V came to 1 base and at J to 10 bases, leaving 12 bases not matched to a gene. Germline V CDR1 and CDR2: LNHNV, YYDKDF (reference sequence). This CDR3 comprises 16 residues. For the CDR3, the DNA is TGTGCCACCAGCAGAGTACCAGCGGGAGCATCGTGGGAGCAGTTCTTC. Residues: CATSRVPAGASWEQFF.

This clonotype was detected a few times. In DNA form, the CDR3 reads TGTGCCTGGAGCCAGGGTTCTGGAAACACCATATATTTT. This gives the protein CAWSQGSGNTIYF. This sequence joins TRBV30 and TRBJ1-3, with D possibly matching TRBD1 (5 bases). This CDR3 has 13 residues. Germline assignment: CDR1 GTSNPN and CDR2 SVGIG (reference sequence). Trimming took off 3 bases at V and 1 base at J, with 7 bases between the two ends.

Ten or more counts support this clonotype. This chain links TRBV20-1 with TRBJ2-7; TRBD2 matches at 8 bases. Germline-derived CDR1 and CDR2 are DFQATT and SNEGSKA (reference sequence). This CDR3 region has 13 residues. V lost 3 bases and J lost 7; bases outside the gene matches: 8. The CDR3 DNA sequence: TGCAGTGCTAGCCAAGCGGGAGCGAGAGAGCAGTACTTC. Its translation: CSASQAGAREQYF.

This clonotype was counted ten times or more. The V call is TRBV7-2, the J call TRBJ2-1, with D tentatively TRBD1 (6 bases). CDR1 is SGHTA and CDR2 is FQGNSA in the germline V gene. Trimming took off 0 bases at V and 2 bases at J, with 8 bases between the two ends. The length of the CDR3 is 15 residues. The CDR3 DNA is TGTGCCAGCAGCTTAGCTCAGGGGACCTACAATGAGCAGTTCTTC. Protein sequence: CASSLAQGTYNEQFF.

The chain employs TRBV29-1 and TRBJ2-7; maybe TRBD2 (6 bases). This CDR3 has 14 residues. The V and J ends lost 4 bases and 3 bases respectively, with 16 bases between them. Germline CDR1 and CDR2: SQVTM and ANQGSEA. CDR3 residues: CSVAHLGSNYEQYF. As DNA, the CDR3 is TGCAGCGTTGCCCACCTCGGGAGCAACTACGAGCAGTACTTC.

This clonotype was detected many times. The genes are TRBV3-1 and TRBJ2-5; a weak D match, TRBD2 (6 bases). Between the trimmed V and J ends, which lost 8 bases and 4 bases, there was a span of 8 bases. This CDR3 is 11 amino acids long. Germline CDR1 reads LGHDT; CDR2 reads YNNKEL (reference sequence). CDR3 residues: CASGGLETQYF. The CDR3 nucleotides are TGTGCCAGCGGGGGGTTAGAGACCCAGTACTTC.

V usage is TRBV20-1 and J usage is TRBJ2-5; 10 bases are a match to TRBD1. Trimming removed 5 bases from V and 4 bases from J; junction bases left unmatched: 13. Germline V gene lookup returns CDR1 DFQATT and CDR2 SNEGSKA (reference sequence). The CDR3 covers 16 residues. Written as DNA, the CDR3 is TGCAGTGCTGCCGGCCGACAGGGGGCGCGGGGAGAGACCCAGTACTTC. Its translation: CSAAGRQGARGETQYF.

The chain joins TRBV18 to TRBJ1-3; no definite D call. The V end lost 3 bases, the J end lost 0 bases, and 9 bases lay between the germline ends. The germline CDR1 and CDR2 sequences are KGHSH and LQKENI. CDR3 length: 15 residues. CDR3 sequence reads: CASSPGRLSGNTIYF. CDR3 DNA: TGTGCCAGCTCACCGGGGAGACTCTCTGGAAACACCATATATTTT. The full variable domain, completed using reference TRBV18 and TRBJ1-3, is NAGVMQNPRHLVRRRGQEARLRCSPMKGHSHVYWYRQLPEEGLKFMVYLQKENIIDESGMPKERFSAEFPKEGPSILRIQQVVRGDSAAYFCASSPGRLSGNTIYFGEGSWLTVV.